Sequencing of this T cell receptor (beta chain) was carried out in a study of blood T cell repertoires in COVID-19. Study details: Samples came from the United States, Italy and Spain, spanning acute and convalescent COVID-19. PBMCs, B-cell-depleted T cells, or T cells were the source of the cDNA or gDNA that made up the material.

The table came from immunoSEQ multiplex PCR; TCRdb's copy has only in-frame clones and leaves some out. This table holds about 380,000 clones, around nine tenths found once. CDR1 and CDR2 from the germline V gene are SGDLS and YYNGEE. The V gene lost 2 bases and the J gene lost 4 bases, with 18 bases spanning the gap. The CDR3 length is 16 residues. Each recovered donor of Cohort 3 presented with two negative PCRs, clearance, or symptom resolution. The V and J genes are TRBV9 and TRBJ1-2; D gene ambiguous. What was sequenced was PBMCs or T cells enriched from blood (not recorded which). This TCR was recovered from a young woman who had recovered from COVID-19. In DNA, the CDR3 is TGTGCCAGCAGCGTTGATTCAGGCATTTCCCTCTATGGCTACACCTTC. Translation gives CASSVDSGISLYGYTF.